Detailed here is one T cell receptor (beta chain). This clone was found once. What antigen it recognizes has not been identified. Nothing much larger sits one base from this clone, and base qualities are not available. The collaborating institutions used their own protocols to collect whole blood in K2EDTA tubes. For TCRbeta analysis, collaborator samples were shipped as frozen whole blood, as isolated PBMCs, or as DNA extracted from either sample type. The data belong to a study of blood T cell repertoires in COVID-19 (dated by TCRdb to about 2020). Looking at the study overall: Collaborator samples came from the United States, Italy and Spain and covered acute and convalescent phases of COVID-19. The material from the prospective study consisted of cDNA or gDNA derived from T cells, B-cell-depleted T cells, or PBMCs. Subjects who had been exposed to COVID-19, were actively infected with it, or had recovered from it provided the deeply sampled blood TCRbeta repertoires that made up the dataset. A freely available public database, intended as a resource for researchers studying the immune response to SARS-CoV-2, is where the repertoires were released. Samples were obtained from the ongoing ImmuneRACE study (first 160 participants) and from some 1,200 subjects provided by 6 global collaborators. The sample metadata nearly always contained a de-identified subject ID, COVID-19 status, age in years and sex. Where available, HLA class I and class II types were taken from metadata supplied by the sample provider and were not determined by assay-based typing. What the work shows at the level of the full study, not this receptor alone: The amount of clinical and demographic metadata varied by source and participant and was provided uncurated.

TCRbeta CDR3 regions were amplified from genomic DNA using the immunoSEQ Assay, a bias-controlled multiplex PCR. The published analysis was carried out like this. The number of nucleated cells in each sample was estimated by amplification of reference gene primers within the assay. To quantify the absolute abundance of each unique TCRbeta CDR3 rearrangement, sequence reads were collapsed and filtered. For each sample, productive Simpson clonality was calculated as the square root of Simpson's diversity index over productive rearrangements. Entries here come from immuneACCESS through TCRdb and include only in-frame sequences with V and J called. Some clones fail to appear in such tables; in the studies checked, an unresolved V gene covers under half of the shortfall, and the cause of the remainder is unknown. V, J and clone size derive from that table, while D and trimming were established from the DNA sequence. The sample data list 85,000 to 130,000 clones, and around four fifths of these were observed just once. The ten top clones hold about 5% of the sample.

This clonotype originated in a man aged 60 to 69 with acute or convalescent COVID-19. The sample taken for sequencing was peripheral blood.

CDR3 sequence: CASSSPTGGNGYTF. The DNA sequence is as follows: TGTGCCAGCAGCTCGCCCACAGGGGGGAATGGCTACACCTTC. Recombination connected TRBV7-9 to TRBJ1-2; 8 bases in the junction line up with TRBD1. Germline trimming: 4 bases from V, 6 bases from J; junction bases outside gene matches: 7. The CDR3 runs 14 residues from the cysteine to the phenylalanine. The only DNA kept is the CDR3, 42 bases in frame from the first base. The germline V gene (reference sequence) supplies CDR1 SEHNR and CDR2 FQNEAQ.